The T cell receptor (beta chain) described here comes from a study of cytomegalovirus exposure and HLA in healthy donors. Study summary: Across some 400 genotyped donors, about 86% landed in the Caucasian-associated ancestry cluster.

Trimming left V 7 bases short and J 3 bases short, with 10 bases between. The V gene's germline CDR1 is SGDLS and CDR2 YYNGEE. The CDR3 has 12 residues. The PCR contained 60 Vbeta and 13 Jbeta primers. Profiling relied on immunoSEQ multiplex PCR, and the TCRdb table lists in-frame clones only, not all of them. Of 150,000 to 180,000 clones listed, roughly 75% are singletons. The genes are TRBV9 and TRBJ1-2; D is unresolved. Material: PBMCs. The clonotype comes from a man younger than 35 in good health and CMV-seronegative. DNA of the CDR3: TGTGCCAGCTCCGTCAGCGACTATGGCTACACCTTC. It codes for CASSVSDYGYTF.